What follows is one TCR beta chain and its context. Its antigen is not known. Produced via immunoSEQ multiplex PCR; TCRdb's table is partial and in-frame only. The sample has more than 95,000 clones, roughly nine tenths seen once; the top ten hold 45% to 50%. The sample is drawn from a study of T cell responses to AZD1222 COVID-19 vaccine. Study results and limitations: Mostly white British, mostly female donors; authors suggested clonal diversity may be underestimated.

J gave up 3 bases and V 0 bases, and 5 bases lay outside the gene matches. CDR1 and CDR2 (germline): SGDLS, YYNGEE. The CDR3 totals 15 residues. The receptor was derived from an adult in good health. The specimen comprised peripheral blood, sampled on day 0 of AZD1222 vaccination. The chain joins TRBV9 to TRBJ1-1; 7 positions agree with TRBD1. The CDR3 loop reads CASSVGAGGHTEAFF. In DNA, the CDR3 is TGTGCCAGCAGCGTAGGTGCAGGGGGACACACTGAAGCTTTCTTT.